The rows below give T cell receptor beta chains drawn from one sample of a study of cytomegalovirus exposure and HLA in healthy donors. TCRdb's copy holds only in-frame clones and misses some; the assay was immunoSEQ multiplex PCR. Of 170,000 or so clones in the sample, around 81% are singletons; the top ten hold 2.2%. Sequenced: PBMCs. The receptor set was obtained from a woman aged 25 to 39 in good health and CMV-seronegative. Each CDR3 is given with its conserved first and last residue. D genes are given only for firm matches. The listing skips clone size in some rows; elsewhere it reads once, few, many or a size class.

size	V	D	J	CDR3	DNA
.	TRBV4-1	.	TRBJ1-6	CASSQGKGQEPLHF	TGCGCCAGCAGCCAAGGCAAGGGACAAGAACCCCTCCACTTT
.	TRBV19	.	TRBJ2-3	CASSRPAGDTQYF	TGTGCCAGTAGCCGACCGGCCGGGGATACGCAGTATTTT
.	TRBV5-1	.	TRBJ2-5	CASSLWAGQETQYF	TGCGCCAGCAGCTTGTGGGCAGGCCAAGAGACCCAGTACTTC
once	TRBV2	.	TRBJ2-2	CASSGQGPTNTGELFF	TGTGCCAGCAGCGGCCAGGGGCCAACCAACACCGGGGAGCTGTTTTTT
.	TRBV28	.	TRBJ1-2	CASSPHGGGYTF	TGTGCCAGCAGTCCCCACGGGGGAGGCTACACCTTC
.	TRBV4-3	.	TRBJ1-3	CASSPGRSGNTIYF	TGCGCCAGCAGCCCCGGTCGCTCTGGAAACACCATATATTTT
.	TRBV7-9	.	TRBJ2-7	CSSTGIYEQYF	TGTTCCAGCACCGGGATCTACGAGCAGTACTTC
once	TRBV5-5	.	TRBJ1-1	CASTPRVAEAFF	TGTGCCAGCACCCCACGCGTGGCTGAAGCTTTCTTT
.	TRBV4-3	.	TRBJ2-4	CASSRYRENIQYF	TGCGCCAGCAGCCGGTACAGAGAAAACATTCAGTACTTC
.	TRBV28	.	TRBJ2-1	CASFSLRGSSYNEQFF	TGTGCCAGCTTCTCCCTACGGGGGAGCTCCTACAATGAGCAGTTCTTC
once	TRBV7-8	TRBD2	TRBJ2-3	CASSAPGLADTDTQYF	TGTGCCAGCAGCGCCCCGGGACTAGCGGACACAGATACGCAGTATTTT
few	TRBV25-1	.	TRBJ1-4	CASSESGKLFF	TGTGCCAGCAGTGAATCGGGGAAACTGTTTTTT
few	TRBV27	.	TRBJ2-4	CARLRDRAKNIQYF	TGTGCCAGGTTGAGAGATCGAGCCAAAAACATTCAGTACTTC
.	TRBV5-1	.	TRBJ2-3	CASSLVQGLGRADTQYF	TGCGCCAGCAGCTTGGTTCAGGGACTGGGACGGGCAGATACGCAGTATTTT
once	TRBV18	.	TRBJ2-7	CASSQRQAKAYEQYF	TGTGCCAGCTCACAACGACAGGCCAAGGCCTACGAGCAGTACTTC
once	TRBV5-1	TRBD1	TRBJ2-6	CASSDGTGLFSGANVLTF	TGCGCCAGCAGCGACGGGACAGGGCTCTTCTCTGGGGCCAACGTCCTGACTTTC
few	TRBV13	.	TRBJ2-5	CASSLAFLSSGQETQYF	TGTGCCAGCAGCTTAGCCTTTTTGAGCAGCGGCCAAGAGACCCAGTACTTC
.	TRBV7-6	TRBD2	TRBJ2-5	CASSLGKTSGSVAETQYF	TGTGCCAGCAGCTTAGGAAAAACTAGCGGGAGTGTAGCGGAGACCCAGTACTTC
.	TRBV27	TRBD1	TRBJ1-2	CASRGTGRYTF	TGTGCCAGCAGGGGGACAGGGAGGTACACCTTC
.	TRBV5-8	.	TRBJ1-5	CASSLAQGGVGGQPQHF	TGTGCCAGCAGCTTGGCCCAGGGTGGCGTGGGGGGTCAGCCCCAGCATTTT
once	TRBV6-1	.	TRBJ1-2	CASSEARPISGYTF	TGTGCCAGCAGTGAAGCGCGCCCGATCTCTGGCTACACCTTC
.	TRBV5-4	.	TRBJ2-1	CASGLRNNEQFF	TGTGCCAGCGGACTAAGAAACAATGAGCAGTTCTTC
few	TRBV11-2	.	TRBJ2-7	CASSLAGTRSYEQYF	TGTGCCAGCAGCTTAGCCGGGACAAGATCCTACGAGCAGTACTTC
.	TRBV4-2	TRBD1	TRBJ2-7	CASSQESGTGWYEQYF	TGTGCCAGCAGCCAAGAAAGTGGGACAGGGTGGTACGAGCAGTACTTC
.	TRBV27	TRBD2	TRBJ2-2	CASSLGLAGYNTGELFF	TGTGCCAGCTCCCTGGGACTAGCGGGTTATAACACCGGGGAGCTGTTTTTT
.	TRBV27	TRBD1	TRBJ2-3	CASRRQGAYTDTQYF	TGTGCCAGCAGGAGACAGGGGGCCTACACAGATACGCAGTATTTT
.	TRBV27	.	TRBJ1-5	CASSEVYSNQPQHF	TGTGCCAGCAGCGAGGTGTATAGCAATCAGCCCCAGCATTTT
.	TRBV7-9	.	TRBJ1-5	CASSSQDQPQHF	TGTGCCAGCAGCTCTCAGGATCAGCCCCAGCATTTT
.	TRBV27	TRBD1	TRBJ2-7	CASAVGDRVVYEQYF	TGTGCCAGCGCTGTTGGTGACAGGGTTGTCTACGAGCAGTACTTC
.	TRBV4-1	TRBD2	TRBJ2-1	CASSQEGRGYLDSSYNEQFF	TGCGCCAGCAGCCAAGAGGGGAGGGGCTACTTAGATAGCTCCTACAATGAGCAGTTCTTC
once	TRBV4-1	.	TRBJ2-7	CASSQVPAEGAEQYF	TGCGCCAGCAGCCAAGTGCCGGCGGAGGGAGCCGAGCAGTACTTC
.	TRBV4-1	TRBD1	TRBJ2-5	CASSQVGTGGEQETQYF	TGCGCCAGCAGCCAAGTGGGGACAGGGGGCGAACAAGAGACCCAGTACTTC
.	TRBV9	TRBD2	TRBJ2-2	CASSLGTSGVNTGELFF	TGTGCCAGCAGCTTAGGGACTAGCGGGGTGAACACCGGGGAGCTGTTTTTT
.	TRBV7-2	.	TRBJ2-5	CASSLEGASRETQYF	TGTGCCAGCAGCTTAGAGGGAGCGAGTAGGGAGACCCAGTACTTC
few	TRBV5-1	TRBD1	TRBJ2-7	CASSSGTGNYEQYF	TGCGCCAGCAGTTCCGGGACAGGGAACTACGAGCAGTACTTC
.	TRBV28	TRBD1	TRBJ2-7	CASSSPGTGDYEQYF	TGTGCCAGCAGTTCACCGGGGACAGGGGACTACGAGCAGTACTTC
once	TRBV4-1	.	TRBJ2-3	CASSQGLVQRRDTQYF	TGCGCCAGCAGCCAAGGACTAGTCCAGAGACGAGATACGCAGTATTTT
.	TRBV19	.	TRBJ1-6	CASSPSANSPLHF	TGTGCCAGTAGCCCGAGCGCTAATTCACCCCTCCACTTT
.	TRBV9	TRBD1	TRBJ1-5	CASSVGVSWSGGKVGNQPQHF	TGTGCCAGCAGCGTAGGGGTCAGTTGGTCAGGGGGAAAAGTGGGCAATCAGCCCCAGCATTTT
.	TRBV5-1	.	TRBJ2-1	CASSLDSQSGEQFF	TGCGCCAGCAGCTTGGACAGCCAAAGTGGTGAGCAGTTCTTC
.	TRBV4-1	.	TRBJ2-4	CASSHQALSGAKNIQYF	TGCGCCAGCAGCCATCAGGCCTTGAGCGGGGCCAAAAACATTCAGTACTTC
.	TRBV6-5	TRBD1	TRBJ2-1	CASSSGTGGPRFF	TGTGCCAGCAGTTCCGGGACAGGTGGGCCCCGGTTCTTC
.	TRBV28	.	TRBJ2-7	CASVGGGKPYEQYF	TGTGCCAGCGTAGGGGGTGGCAAGCCCTACGAGCAGTACTTC
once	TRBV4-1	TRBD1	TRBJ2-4	CASSQPYRRTGVDKNIQYF	TGCGCCAGCAGCCAACCTTATCGGAGGACAGGGGTTGACAAAAACATTCAGTACTTC
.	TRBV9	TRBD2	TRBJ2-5	CASSRLAGTNGQETQYF	TGTGCCAGCAGCAGACTAGCGGGAACCAATGGCCAAGAGACCCAGTACTTC
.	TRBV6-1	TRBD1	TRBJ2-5	CASSSGGWETQYF	TGTGCCAGCAGTTCAGGGGGCTGGGAGACCCAGTACTTC
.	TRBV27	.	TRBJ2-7	CASRDSPPFYEQYF	TGTGCCAGCAGAGACAGTCCCCCTTTTTACGAGCAGTACTTC
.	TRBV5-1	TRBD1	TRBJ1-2	CASSFLSGQEMGGYTF	TGCGCCAGCAGCTTCCTCTCCGGACAGGAAATGGGGGGCTACACCTTC
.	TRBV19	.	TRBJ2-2	CASTRLNTGELFF	TGTGCCAGTACGCGCCTGAACACCGGGGAGCTGTTTTTT
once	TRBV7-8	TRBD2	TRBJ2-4	CASSARTSGKNIQYF	TGTGCCAGCAGCGCCCGCACTAGCGGGAAAAACATTCAGTACTTC
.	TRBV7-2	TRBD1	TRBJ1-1	CASSLNPGGFTEAFF	TGTGCCAGCAGCTTAAATCCAGGGGGTTTTACTGAAGCTTTCTTT